The 8 T cell receptor beta chains presented below share a single source sample, sequenced in a study of T cell responses to AZD1222 COVID-19 vaccine. Only in-frame clones appear in the TCRdb table, and some are missing; sequencing was by immunoSEQ multiplex PCR. The sample gives some 150,000 clones, approximately 90% of which show up once; 3% to 4% is in the top ten. The specimen comprised peripheral blood, sampled on day 0 of MenACWY control vaccination. These receptor sequences come from an adult in good health.

This chain uses TRBV6-5 with TRBJ1-2, with a weak D call TRBD1 (5 bases). The CDR3 spans 12 residues. V was pared by 7 bases and J by 8 bases, with 14 bases between. From germline, CDR1 is MNHEY and CDR2 SVGAGI. CDR3 in amino acids: CASTQGWSGYTF. CDR3 DNA sequence: TGTGCCAGCACCCAGGGTTGGAGCGGCTACACCTTC.

This rearrangement joins TRBV9 to TRBJ1-3; D gene ambiguous. Germline CDR1 is SGDLS and CDR2 is YYNGEE. V lost 4 bases and J 4 bases, leaving 9 bases between the germline ends. CDR3 length equals 13 residues. The CDR3 region has the DNA TGTGCCAGCAGCAAAGTCGGGGGAAACACCATATATTTT. Protein product: CASSKVGGNTIYF.

The genes are TRBV2 and TRBJ2-2; D is undetermined. Trimming stripped 6 bases from V and 0 bases from J, with 8 bases between. Germline assignment: CDR1 SNHLY and CDR2 FYNNEI. The CDR3 is made up of 14 amino acids. The CDR3, as DNA: TGTGCCAGCAGGACGGGTTCGAACACCGGGGAGCTGTTTTTT. Amino acid sequence: CASRTGSNTGELFF.

The genes are TRBV28 and TRBJ1-2; D gene unclear. This CDR3 comprises 15 residues. Trimming shortened V by 6 bases and J by 5 bases, and 19 bases separated the two germline ends. Germline CDR1 reads MDHEN; CDR2 reads SYDVKM. The CDR3 here is CASSLPWVRGYGYTF. CDR3 DNA sequence: TGTGCCAGCAGCCTCCCGTGGGTGAGAGGGTATGGCTACACCTTC.

V and J are TRBV5-5 and TRBJ1-4; TRBD1 agrees at 7 bases. The germline V gene has CDR1 SGHKS and CDR2 YYEKEE (reference sequence). The CDR3 runs to 15 residues. Trimming took 4 bases from V and 0 from J; bases not matched to a gene: 3. CDR3 sequence (DNA): TGTGCCAGCAGCCTGGGGACAGCAACTAATGAAAAACTGTTTTTT. Encoded protein: CASSLGTATNEKLFF.

V gene TRBV19 combines with J gene TRBJ2-3; 8 bases map to TRBD1. Unmatched junction bases numbered 7, after V lost 5 bases and J lost 6 bases. From germline, CDR1 is LNHDA and CDR2 SQIVND (reference sequence). This CDR3 spans 14 amino acids. As DNA, the CDR3 is TGTGCCAGTAGTCCAACAGGGGGTTGGGATACGCAGTATTTT. It specifies CASSPTGGWDTQYF.

V is TRBV7-2 and J is TRBJ2-7, with 11 bases that match TRBD2. Germline values: CDR1 SGHTA, CDR2 FQGNSA. This CDR3 comprises 15 residues. The V and J ends lost 6 bases and 4 bases, in that order; junction bases with no gene match: 8. CDR3 in DNA: TGTGCCAGCAGACCAACCCTAGCGGGAGGTTACGAGCAGTACTTC. Encoded protein: CASRPTLAGGYEQYF.

The rearrangement uses TRBV5-1 and TRBJ1-2; TRBD1 matches at 8 bases. V was clipped by 5 bases and J by 2 bases; unmatched bases: 5. The CDR3 is made up of 14 amino acids. Germline CDR1 reads SGHRS; CDR2 reads YFSETQ. Here the CDR3 reads CASRTGASNYGYTF. The DNA of the CDR3 is TGCGCCAGCAGGACAGGGGCATCCAACTATGGCTACACCTTC.